These T cell receptor beta chains were read from a single sample in a study of circulating and synovial CD4+ cells in juvenile arthritis. The data were produced by immunoSEQ multiplex PCR, yet TCRdb's version contains in-frame clones alone and is incomplete. In the table there are some 33,000 clones, approximately 94% of which are singletons. The sequencing sample was made of CD4+ T cells from blood. These receptors all stem from a human donor with juvenile idiopathic arthritis. CDR3s include the opening cysteine and the closing phenylalanine or tryptophan. A D gene is named only where the DNA matches it firmly. Rows give clone size only sometimes, using once, few, many, or a class for an expanded clone.

>TRBJ1-1|TRBV5-4|once|TRBD1
TGTGCCAGCGGGTACAGGGGGCGAACTGAAGCTTTCTTT
CASGYRGRTEAFF
>TRBJ2-5|TRBV18|-|TRBD2
TGTGCCAGCTCATCCCGCGGGGGTAGGGAGACCCAGTACTTC
CASSSRGGRETQYF
>TRBJ1-3|TRBV5-1|-|-
TGCGCCAGCAGCACGGGACTCACCCAATCTGGAAACACCATATATTTT
CASSTGLTQSGNTIYF
>TRBJ1-2|TRBV4-3|-|-
TGCGCCAGCAGCCGAGTAGGGGGGGTGAATCGCTACACCTTC
CASSRVGGVNRYTF
>TRBJ1-2|TRBV4-2|-|-
TGTGCCAGCAGTCTCTCAGGGGATGGCTACACCTTC
CASSLSGDGYTF
>TRBJ2-2|TRBV4-3|-|-
TGCGCCAGCAGCCAAGAACGCCCAGGGCCCCCGAACACCGGGGAGCTGTTTTTT
CASSQERPGPPNTGELFF
>TRBJ2-5|TRBV7-3|-|-
TGTGCCAGCAGCTTCACCGGGGGGCCAGGAGAGACCCAGTACTTC
CASSFTGGPGETQYF
>TRBJ1-2|TRBV10-1|-|TRBD1
TGCGCCAGCGGACGGGACAGGGGGAGGTGGGGCTACACCTTC
CASGRDRGRWGYTF
>TRBJ2-7|TRBV6-5|-|-
TGTGCCAGCAGTTATGTCACAGGGACGGGCTCCTACGAGCAGTACTTC
CASSYVTGTGSYEQYF
>TRBJ2-5|TRBV14|-|TRBD2
TGTGCCAGCAGCCAAGTACTAACTAGCGGGGGGACGGGGACCCAGTACTTC
CASSQVLTSGGTGTQYF
>TRBJ2-3|TRBV10-1|few|TRBD2
TGCGCCAGCGTAGAACCGGGACTAGCGGGGGTTTTCACAGATACGCAGTATTTT
CASVEPGLAGVFTDTQYF
>TRBJ2-1|TRBV4-1|once|TRBD2
TGCGCCAGCAGCCAAGATAGCGCCGCGAGCGGGAGTGAGCAGTTCTTC
CASSQDSAASGSEQFF
>TRBJ2-2|TRBV18|-|-
TGTGCCAGCTCACCACGGAATGACAGGACCACCGGGGAGCTGTTTTTT
CASSPRNDRTTGELFF
>TRBJ2-7|TRBV18|-|TRBD1
TGTGCCAGCTCACCAAGAGACAGGGGGCAAGGCGAGCAGTACTTC
CASSPRDRGQGEQYF
>TRBJ2-7|TRBV7-9|-|TRBD1
TGTGCCAGCAGCTTAGGGACAGGGAAAGCCTACGAGCAGTACTTC
CASSLGTGKAYEQYF
>TRBJ2-5|TRBV7-8|-|TRBD2
TGTGCCAGCAGCTCGTTAGCGGGGGGTTGGCAAGAGACCCAGTACTTC
CASSSLAGGWQETQYF
>TRBJ1-4|TRBV5-6|-|-
TGTGCCAGCAGCTTAGGGGGGAGGGATGAAAAACTGTTTTTT
CASSLGGRDEKLFF
>TRBJ2-2|TRBV4-3|once|TRBD2
TGCGCCAGCAGCCAAGATCCTAGCGGGGTTAACGGGGAGCTGTTTTTT
CASSQDPSGVNGELFF
>TRBJ2-7|TRBV5-1|-|-
TGCGCCAGCAGCTTGGAATCCGGGGACGAGCAGTACTTC
CASSLESGDEQYF
>TRBJ2-3|TRBV6-5|-|-
TGTGCCAGCATGCTAGATCGCACAGATACGCAGTATTTT
CASMLDRTDTQYF
>TRBJ1-6|TRBV7-2|-|TRBD1
TGTGCCAGCAGCTTCGGGGGGACAGGCGCCTTACTCCTAAGTTCACCCCTCCACTTT
CASSFGGTGALLLSSPLHF
>TRBJ1-2|TRBV19|-|TRBD1
TGTGCCAGTAGTGAGGGACAGGGTTTTGGCTATGGCTACACCTTC
CASSEGQGFGYGYTF
>TRBJ1-1|TRBV5-1|-|-
TGCGCCAGCAGCTTGAGCAGGTTGAAGAACACTGAAGCTTTCTTT
CASSLSRLKNTEAFF
>TRBJ2-1|TRBV7-6|-|TRBD1
TGTGCCAGCAGCTTAGGAGGACAGGGCTACAATGAGCAGTTCTTC
CASSLGGQGYNEQFF
>TRBJ1-4|TRBV2|-|TRBD1
TGTGCCAGCAGTGTCGGGACAGGGAGGGGTGAAAAACTGTTTTTT
CASSVGTGRGEKLFF
>TRBJ2-3|TRBV21-1|-|-
TGTGCCAGCAGCAAAGGCGGCGGAATGGGGACAGGGCACACAGATACGCAGTATTTT
CASSKGGGMGTGHTDTQYF
>TRBJ2-5|TRBV12-5|once|-
TGTGCTAGTGGTTTGAGTCAGAAAGTTGAGACCCAGTACTTC
CASGLSQKVETQYF
>TRBJ2-3|TRBV5-1|once|TRBD2
TGCGCCAGCAGCTTGAGGACTAGCGTATCAGATACGCAGTATTTT
CASSLRTSVSDTQYF
>TRBJ2-3|TRBV5-4|once|-
TGTGCCAGCACCTACGACGGGAGCGTGGTTGGGCAGTATTTT
CASTYDGSVVGQYF
>TRBJ2-3|TRBV13|-|-
TGTGCCAGCAGCCCGGCCCTCCAGCCAGGTACGCAGTATTTT
CASSPALQPGTQYF
>TRBJ2-7|TRBV21-1|-|-
TGTGCCAGCAGCCCCCGGCCAAACGACGCCACGGGGTTATGCTATGGCGAGCAGTACTTC
CASSPRPNDATGLCYGEQYF
>TRBJ2-6|TRBV6-5|-|-
TGTGCCTCAAACCCTTATGGAGCTGGGGCCAACGTCCTGACTTTC
CASNPYGAGANVLTF
>TRBJ1-2|TRBV27|-|TRBD1
TGTGCCAGCAGCCTCCGGGACAGTTCTTATGGCTACACCTTC
CASSLRDSSYGYTF
>TRBJ1-5|TRBV7-2|once|TRBD1
TGTGCCAGCAGCTTAGTACAGGGGGCCAATCAGCCCCAGCATTTT
CASSLVQGANQPQHF
>TRBJ2-1|TRBV6-4|-|TRBD1
TGTGCCAGCAGTCCCCAGGGGACAGGGCTCTGGAATGAGCAGTTCTTC
CASSPQGTGLWNEQFF
>TRBJ2-3|TRBV5-1|-|-
TGCGCCAGCAGCGCCTCTGACAGTTCGGGCACAGATACGCAGTATTTT
CASSASDSSGTDTQYF
>TRBJ1-2|TRBV19|-|-
TGTGCCAGCCGGGATCGACATAACTATGGCTACACCTTC
CASRDRHNYGYTF
>TRBJ2-2|TRBV11-1|-|TRBD2
TGTGCCAGCAGCTCCCGCCCCCTGCGGGGGATCACCGGGGAGCTGTTTTTT
CASSSRPLRGITGELFF
>TRBJ2-2|TRBV5-1|-|-
TGCGCCAGCAGCTTTGGGGGGGCCTTCGACACCGGGGAGCTGTTTTTT
CASSFGGAFDTGELFF
>TRBJ1-2|TRBV7-2|-|-
TGTGCCAGCAGCTTAAGACTTTCAAACTATGGCTACACCTTC
CASSLRLSNYGYTF
>TRBJ1-2|TRBV4-3|-|TRBD1
TGCGCCAGCAGCCAAGGTTTTGGCAGGGGGAATGGCTACACCTTC
CASSQGFGRGNGYTF
>TRBJ2-3|TRBV11-2|-|-
TGTGCCAGCAGCTTAGGCAGGCTGGGAGTCGCTAGCACAGATACGCAGTATTTT
CASSLGRLGVASTDTQYF
>TRBJ2-3|TRBV7-3|-|TRBD2
TGTGCCAGCAGCTTAGGAGCGGGGGGGCGAGATACGCAGTATTTT
CASSLGAGGRDTQYF
>TRBJ2-7|TRBV11-2|-|TRBD1
TGTGCCAGCAGCTTAGTTCGCTTCGGGGACAGGGACTACGAGCAGTACTTC
CASSLVRFGDRDYEQYF
>TRBJ2-3|TRBV7-3|few|TRBD2
TGTGCCAGCAGCTTTGGCAGGGAGGGAGATACGCAGTATTTT
CASSFGREGDTQYF